These T cell receptor beta chains were read from a single sample in a study of brain T cells in children with intractable seizures. Using immunoSEQ multiplex PCR, the repertoire was profiled, and TCRdb retains in-frame clones only, with some absent. The sample gives about 80,000 clones, around nine tenths of which show up once; roughly 24% is in the top ten. The source was peripheral blood, collected at surgery. The receptors stem from a girl aged 2 to 10 with Rasmussen encephalitis and intractable seizures. Both conserved end residues are trimmed from each CDR3. The D gene is left open where the match is weak. Not every row has a clone size; where given, it reads once, few, many or a size class.

D gene,clone size,J gene,V gene,CDR3 protein
NA,NA,TRBJ1-2,TRBV12-2,ASRRPDRAQGYT
NA,NA,TRBJ1-1,TRBV20-1,SARGSTEAF
TRBD1,NA,TRBJ2-1,TRBV6-5,ASRQGSSYNEQF
NA,NA,TRBJ1-5,TRBV28,ASSQGRVGYQPQH
NA,NA,TRBJ1-3,TRBV7-7,ASSIGTDSGNTIY
NA,NA,TRBJ1-2,TRBV28,ASRSSGQFGYT
TRBD2,NA,TRBJ2-2,TRBV5-5,ASSLSQAGGPTGELF
NA,NA,TRBJ1-2,TRBV21-1,ASSKASTRCGYT
NA,NA,TRBJ2-7,TRBV18,ASSFETGPYEQY
NA,few,TRBJ2-2,TRBV10-1,ASSESATGELF
TRBD2,NA,TRBJ2-7,TRBV5-4,ASSRERGATYEQY
NA,NA,TRBJ1-2,TRBV5-6,ASSLAQANYGYT
TRBD2,once,TRBJ2-7,TRBV29-1,SVLGIAGALSYEQY
NA,NA,TRBJ2-1,TRBV19,ASSTQPKGSEQF
TRBD2,NA,TRBJ2-3,TRBV7-9,ASSFSGSRTDTQY
TRBD2,NA,TRBJ2-5,TRBV7-9,ASSLWKREEEETQY
TRBD2,NA,TRBJ2-7,TRBV7-2,ASSPPERVAGWREQY
NA,NA,TRBJ1-2,TRBV9,ASSEGQTNYGYT
NA,NA,TRBJ2-2,TRBV20-1,SAGGLGELF
NA,NA,TRBJ1-4,TRBV6-5,ASRQGNEKLF
TRBD2,NA,TRBJ2-3,TRBV2,ASSSLAGVSTDTQY
NA,NA,TRBJ2-3,TRBV7-3,ASSLVGSTDTQY
TRBD1,NA,TRBJ1-5,TRBV6-5,ASRVTGSHNQPQH
NA,NA,TRBJ2-1,TRBV3-1/TRBV3-2,ASSEDATNEQF
TRBD1,NA,TRBJ1-2,TRBV19,ASSIWRTGDYGYT
TRBD2,once,TRBJ2-2,TRBV5-1,ASRIRDYKTGELF
TRBD1,NA,TRBJ1-1,TRBV13,ASSSRQGLNTEAF
NA,NA,TRBJ1-1,TRBV29-1,SVVGRGLNSSEAF
NA,NA,TRBJ1-2,TRBV19,ASSTLLANYGYT
NA,NA,TRBJ1-5,TRBV28,ASSFEMGHGQPQH
NA,NA,TRBJ2-1,TRBV30,AWSQGRGRNNEQF
NA,NA,TRBJ2-3,TRBV27,ASSFRGLSTDTQY
NA,once,TRBJ2-1,TRBV11-2,ASSWRVYDEQF
NA,NA,TRBJ2-2,TRBV6-5,ASSYGPTGELF
NA,NA,TRBJ1-5,TRBV2,ASSEYLNSNQPQH
NA,NA,TRBJ1-1,TRBV10-2,ASGEGGKAF
NA,NA,TRBJ2-6,TRBV13,ASGISGANVLT
NA,NA,TRBJ1-1,TRBV11-3,ASSLGQGKSEAF
NA,NA,TRBJ2-1,TRBV13,ASSLGPRNEQF
NA,once,TRBJ2-7,TRBV7-6,ASSSTPWGDSEREQY
TRBD2,NA,TRBJ2-1,TRBV4-1,ASSQAWTSGRVRYEQF
NA,once,TRBJ2-3,TRBV7-3,ASSQFGGAPTDTQY
NA,NA,TRBJ1-2,TRBV6-4,ASIYWTAGVYGYT
NA,NA,TRBJ1-1,TRBV7-2,ASSLHGAMNTEAF
TRBD1,NA,TRBJ2-7,TRBV6-5,ASSFDTGDEQY
TRBD1,NA,TRBJ2-7,TRBV3-1/TRBV3-2,ASSRGTGLNEQY
TRBD2,NA,TRBJ2-7,TRBV5-4,ASSVSGGSYEQY
TRBD2,once,TRBJ2-7,TRBV4-1,ASSQVGLAGSSYEQY
NA,NA,TRBJ2-1,TRBV19,ASSQWGLYNEQF
NA,NA,TRBJ2-7,TRBV4-2,ASSQDWGFSYEQY
NA,NA,TRBJ1-2,TRBV5-1,ASSLDRRNLH
NA,NA,TRBJ2-1,TRBV4-1,ASSRLAVEAYNEQF
NA,NA,TRBJ2-1,TRBV2,ASIEEVEQF
TRBD1,NA,TRBJ2-2,TRBV7-3,ASSFQRTGETGELF
NA,NA,TRBJ1-3,TRBV7-3,ASSPRQNREVNTIY